This T cell receptor (beta chain) was sequenced during a study of response to subunit inactivated influenza vaccine. Broader study findings: Authors suggested each seasonal influenza vaccination recruits few new T cells.

The sample holds many counts of this clonotype. Antigen specificity is unknown. MiXCR, run by TCRdb on the RT-PCR reads, gives a single entry per CDR3 protein. Here the sample spans around 580,000 distinct CDR3 sequences, approximately 15% being singletons. The CDR3 is 16 residues long. From germline, CDR1 is SGHVS and CDR2 FQNEAQ. Trimming removed 6 bases from V and 4 bases from J; junction bases left unmatched: 13. Source: PBMCs from blood, taken about 12 days after vaccination. The clonotype originates from a middle-aged man who received an inactivated influenza vaccine. The chain couples TRBV7-8 to TRBJ2-7, with TRBD1 identical over 9 bases. CDR3 residues: CASSSTGGFRMYEQYF. In DNA, the CDR3 is TGTGCCAGCAGTTCAACAGGGGGCTTCAGAATGTACGAGCAGTACTTC.